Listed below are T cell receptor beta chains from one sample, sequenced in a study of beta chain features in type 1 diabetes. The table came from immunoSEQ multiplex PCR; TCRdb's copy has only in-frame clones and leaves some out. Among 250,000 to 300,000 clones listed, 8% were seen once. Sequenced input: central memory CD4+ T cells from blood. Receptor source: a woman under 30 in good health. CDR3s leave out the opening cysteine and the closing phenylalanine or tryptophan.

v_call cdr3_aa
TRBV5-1 ASSPTGQRYGYT
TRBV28 ASSRSTFNTEAF
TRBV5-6 ASSPDRAHEQF
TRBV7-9 ASSSRSAAGELF
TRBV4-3 ASSYDFGGSGDTQY
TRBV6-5 ASSYYPQRSYYEQY
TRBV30 AWSGLGPGKGYT
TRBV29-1 SVVGRGRSAKNIQY
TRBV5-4 ASSLAGVDTGELF
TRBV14 ASSQDPGRGDPKNIQY
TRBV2 AISQGNYGYT
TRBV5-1 ASRDRADGELF
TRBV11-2 ASSLARLAGVNEQF
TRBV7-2 ASSHLRRALSKYTGELF
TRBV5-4 ASSPLAGVGDTQY
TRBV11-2 ASSRHRDDNTEAF
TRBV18 ASSGGGTSGNTIY
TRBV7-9 ASSSRGTSGLTGELF
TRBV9 ASSGPGTVGGNTIY
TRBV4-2 ASSRTLAVGTDTQY
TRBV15 ATSSGQGVRTEAF
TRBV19 ASSMDGQGRRPQH
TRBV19 ASRGRKGAERLNTEAF
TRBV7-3 ASSLRGRQGDEQY
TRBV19 ASSVVSNTEAF
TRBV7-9 ASSPNRMNTEAF
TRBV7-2 ASSFVRVDTQY
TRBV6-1 ASSEVIRTTGTDTQY
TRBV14 ASSQVGDRRRYGYT
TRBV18 ASSPPGDPTEAF
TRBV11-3 ASSLGQGYTGELF
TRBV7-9 ASSPPTTEAF
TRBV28 ASSFGSGANTGELF
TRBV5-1 ASSAGTASETQY
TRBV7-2 ASSRTSGADTQY
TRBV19 ASSDRVLDTEAF
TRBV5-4 ASSVRDMKNTQY
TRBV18 ASSPLRDNEQF
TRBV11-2 ASTPPSRIQY
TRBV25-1 ASSVPGLHNEQF
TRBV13 ASSFFRGSSYEQY
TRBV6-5 ASAESGQQETQY
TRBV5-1 ASSPDGGSYNEQF
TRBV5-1 ASRMDGSSYNEQF
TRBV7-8 ASSLFYETQY
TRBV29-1 SVEDPGHRGAF
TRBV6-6 ASSEINRGELF